This T cell receptor (beta chain) derives from a study of chemoradiotherapy in HPV16-positive cancers. Only in-frame clones appear in the TCRdb table, and some are missing; sequencing was by immunoSEQ multiplex PCR. Of about 4,000 clones listed, approximately 82% are singletons. The V end was cut by 11 bases, the J end by 8 bases, with 16 bases between. CDR3 length: 12 residues. The germline CDR1 and CDR2 sequences are SNHLY and FYNNEI. The clonotype was recovered from a human donor with HPV-associated anogenital cancer. The chain employs TRBV2 and TRBJ2-1, with D maybe TRBD2 (6 bases). Sequences were derived from tumor tissue, sampled from a patient who underwent chemoradiotherapy. CDR3 sequence reads: CAAGREYDEQFF. The CDR3, as DNA: TGTGCCGCGGGGCGGGAATATGATGAGCAGTTCTTC.